This T cell receptor (beta chain) was captured in a study of T-cell reconstitution after alpha-beta-depleted transplantation in children. Overall study findings and caveats: After transplant, at about two months, alpha-beta T cells were reportedly derived from several hundred expanded graft clones. Certain patients had high TCRbeta diversity at day 60, and it came from recipient T cells and thymic progenitors that survived. After one year, T-cell counts and TCRbeta diversity mostly came from new T cells.

Preparation of the TCRbeta library involved a method that used unique molecular identifiers. TCRdb called the PCR reads again in MiXCR, with one record for every CDR3 protein. The data contain 120,000 to 150,000 distinct CDR3 sequences, around 8.8% of them singletons. This clonotype was detected many times. Antigen unknown. This specimen consisted of PBMCs, mostly from graft donor cells, obtained 180 days after TCRalphabeta/CD19-depleted stem cell transplant. The receptor was isolated from a female patient aged 2 to 10 who had a stem cell transplant for congenital amegakaryocytic thrombocytopenia, so the T cells may come from the graft donor.

CDR3 DNA sequence: TGTGCCAGCAGTTTAAGCGGGGGCAAGGACGAGCAGTACTTC. It is translated as CASSLSGGKDEQYF. The chain employs TRBV12-3 or TRBV12-4 and TRBJ2-7, with TRBD2 matching over 8 bases. V dropped 2 bases and J dropped 5; count of bases not matched to a gene: 5. The CDR3 consists of 14 residues.